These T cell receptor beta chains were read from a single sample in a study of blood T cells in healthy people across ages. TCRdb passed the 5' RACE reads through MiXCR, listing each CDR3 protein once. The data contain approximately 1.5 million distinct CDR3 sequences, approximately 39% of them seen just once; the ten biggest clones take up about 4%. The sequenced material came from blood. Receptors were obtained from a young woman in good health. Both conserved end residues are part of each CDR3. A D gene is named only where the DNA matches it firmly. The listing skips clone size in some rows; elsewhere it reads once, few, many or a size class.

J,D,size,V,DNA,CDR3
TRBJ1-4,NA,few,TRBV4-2,TGTGCCAGCAGCCAGGACTCAGGGAATGAAAAACTGTTTTTT,CASSQDSGNEKLFF
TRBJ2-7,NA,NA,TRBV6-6,TGTGCCAGCAGTTACGAATCGGGCGGGCGCGGCTACGAGCAGTACTTC,CASSYESGGRGYEQYF
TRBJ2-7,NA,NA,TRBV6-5,TGTGCCAGCAGTTACACGGGAGTCTCGTACAATGAGCAGTACTTC,CASSYTGVSYNEQYF
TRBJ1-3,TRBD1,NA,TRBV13,TGTGCCAGCAGCCTCCCCGGACAGGGATTCAACACCATATATTTT,CASSLPGQGFNTIYF
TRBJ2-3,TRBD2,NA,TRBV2,TGTGCCAGCAGTGACTGGACTAGAGGGACAGATACGCAGTATTTT,CASSDWTRGTDTQYF
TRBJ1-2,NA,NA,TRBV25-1,TGTGCCAGCAGTGAGCCAGAAAGCTATGGCTACACCTTC,CASSEPESYGYTF
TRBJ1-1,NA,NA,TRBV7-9,TGTGCCAGCAGCTTCCGACGTTCGGGCACTGAAGCTTTCTTT,CASSFRRSGTEAFF
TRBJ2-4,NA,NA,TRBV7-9,TGTGCCAGCAGCTTAGACCTGGTAAACATTCAGTACTTC,CASSLDLVNIQYF
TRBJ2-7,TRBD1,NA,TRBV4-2,TGTGCCAGCAGCGAGTTACAGGGGACCGAGCAGTACTTC,CASSELQGTEQYF
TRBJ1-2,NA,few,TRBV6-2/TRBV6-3,TGTGCCAGCAGTTACGTCGGGACGGATTTAAGGGGGTATGGCTACACCTTC,CASSYVGTDLRGYGYTF
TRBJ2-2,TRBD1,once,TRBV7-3,TGTGCCAGCAGCAAGCGGACAGGGGGCTTCGGGGAGCTGTTTTTT,CASSKRTGGFGELFF
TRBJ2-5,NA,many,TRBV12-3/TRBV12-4,TGTGCCAGCAGTCACCGAACAGGGCAAGAGACCCAGTACTTC,CASSHRTGQETQYF
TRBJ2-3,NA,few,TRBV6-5,TGTGCCAGCAGAAAGGCCGCAGATACGCAGTATTTT,CASRKAADTQYF
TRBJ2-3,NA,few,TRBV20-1,TGCAGTGCTAGATCCGGGGGACTGGATACGCAGTATTTT,CSARSGGLDTQYF
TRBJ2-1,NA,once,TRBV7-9,TGTGCCAGCAGCTTAGGGACTAACGATCAGTTCTTC,CASSLGTNDQFF
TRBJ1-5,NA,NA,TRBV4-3,TGCGCCAGCAGCCAAGCCGTGGGGGCTTGGGGTCAGCCCCAGCATTTT,CASSQAVGAWGQPQHF
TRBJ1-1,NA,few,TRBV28,TGTGCCAGCAGTTTTAGGCGGGCGGGTGAAGCTTTCTTT,CASSFRRAGEAFF
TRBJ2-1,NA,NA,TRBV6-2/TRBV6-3,TGTGCCAGCAGTTTCCCCATACGAGCCTACAATGAGCAGTTCTTC,CASSFPIRAYNEQFF
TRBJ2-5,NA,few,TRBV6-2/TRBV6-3,TGTGCCAGCAGTTACTATGCTAGCGGACAGTCAGGGGAGACCCAGTACTTC,CASSYYASGQSGETQYF
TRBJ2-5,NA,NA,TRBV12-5,TGTGCTAGTGGTTTGGTGGCAGGTGGCGTGGAGACCCAGTACTTC,CASGLVAGGVETQYF
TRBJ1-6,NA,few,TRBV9,TGTGCCAGCAGCGTGGAGGCGGGGTATGGTTATAATTCACCCCTCCACTTT,CASSVEAGYGYNSPLHF
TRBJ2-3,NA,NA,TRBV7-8,TGTGCCAGCAGCCCTCCCGAGGGGAACACAGATACGCAGTATTTT,CASSPPEGNTDTQYF
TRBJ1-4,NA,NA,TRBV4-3,TGCGCCAGCAGCCAAGAACCGGGGGTATATGAAAAACTGTTTTTT,CASSQEPGVYEKLFF
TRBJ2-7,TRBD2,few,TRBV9,TGTGCCAGCAGCGCGGGGGGACTAGCCTACAATGAGCAGTACTTC,CASSAGGLAYNEQYF
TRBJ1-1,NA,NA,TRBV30,TGTGCCTCGTGGGACGGGGCGGGCACTGAAGCTTTCTTT,CASWDGAGTEAFF
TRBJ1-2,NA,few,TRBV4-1,TGCGCCAGCAGCCAAGGAAGGGGAGGGGTCTATGGCTACACCTTC,CASSQGRGGVYGYTF
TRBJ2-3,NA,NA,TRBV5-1,TGCGCCAGCAGCTTGCCCGGGGACGGATTAGATACGCAGTATTTT,CASSLPGDGLDTQYF
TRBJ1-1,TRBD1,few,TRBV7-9,TGTGCCAGCAGCTTAGTTTCGGGACAGGGGAAAAACACTGAAGCTTTCTTT,CASSLVSGQGKNTEAFF
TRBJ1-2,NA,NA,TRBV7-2,TGTGCCAGCAGCTTTGACAGGACCCTCTATGGCTACACCTTC,CASSFDRTLYGYTF
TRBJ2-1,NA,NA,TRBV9,TGTGCCAGCAGAGCCCTAGGGGGGGGTGAGCAGTTCTTC,CASRALGGGEQFF
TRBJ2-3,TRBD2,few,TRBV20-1,TGCAGTGCTAGAATTTCTAGCGGGAAGCCCACAGATACGCAGTATTTT,CSARISSGKPTDTQYF
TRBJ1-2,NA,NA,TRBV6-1,TGTGCCAGCAGTGAAGTTAGCGGCCCCTATGGCTACACCTTC,CASSEVSGPYGYTF
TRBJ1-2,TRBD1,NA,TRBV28,TGTGCCAGCATTGGGCCAGGGGGCTATGGCTACACCTTC,CASIGPGGYGYTF
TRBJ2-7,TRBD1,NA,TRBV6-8,TGTGCCAGCAGTCACGGGACAGGGGTAACCTACGAGCAGTACTTC,CASSHGTGVTYEQYF
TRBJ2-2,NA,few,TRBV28,TGTGCCTCGGGGCTAGTTGGAAGCACCGGGGAGCTGTTTTTT,CASGLVGSTGELFF
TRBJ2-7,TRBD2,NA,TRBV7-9,TGTGCCAGCAGTTCATCTAGCGGGAGCGGGGCCCATAGCTCCTACGAGCAGTACTTC,CASSSSSGSGAHSSYEQYF
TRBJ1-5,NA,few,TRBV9,TGTGCCAGCAGGGCGGTTTTGAGCAATCAGCCCCAGCATTTT,CASRAVLSNQPQHF
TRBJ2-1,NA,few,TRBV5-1,TGCGCCAGCAGCATTGACAGCCCGGCCCTCAATGAGCAGTTCTTC,CASSIDSPALNEQFF
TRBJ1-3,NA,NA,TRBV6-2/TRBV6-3,TGTGCCAGCATTACCTACAGGGATCGGACTGGAAACACCATATATTTT,CASITYRDRTGNTIYF
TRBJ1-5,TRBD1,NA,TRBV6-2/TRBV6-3,TGTGCCAGCAGCCGGACAGGGGGTAGTCTTCCCCAGCATTTT,CASSRTGGSLPQHF
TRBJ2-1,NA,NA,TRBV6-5,TGTGCCAGCAGTTACTCGATCCTCTATGAGCAGTTCTTC,CASSYSILYEQFF
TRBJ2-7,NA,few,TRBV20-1,TGCAGTGCTTGGCAATACTACGAGCAGTACTTC,CSAWQYYEQYF
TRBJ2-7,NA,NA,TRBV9,TGTGCCAGCAGCGCAGACCTTTTTTCCTACGAGCAGTACTTC,CASSADLFSYEQYF
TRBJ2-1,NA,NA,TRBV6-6,TGTGCCAGCAGTTACTCGAGGGGGGCCGGTGAGCAGTTCTTC,CASSYSRGAGEQFF
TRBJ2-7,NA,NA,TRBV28,TGTGCCAGCAGAGCGGGACAGTCCTACGAGCAGTACTTC,CASRAGQSYEQYF
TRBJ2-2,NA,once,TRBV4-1,TGCGCCATCAGCCAAGTTATTACGAACACCGGGGAGCTGTTTTTT,CAISQVITNTGELFF
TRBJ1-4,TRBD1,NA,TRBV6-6,TGTGCCGGCAGTCGACAGGGGATGTTTGAAAAACTGTTTTTT,CAGSRQGMFEKLFF
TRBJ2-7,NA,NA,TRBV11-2,TGTGCCAGCAGCCCCGGCGGGGTTACGAGCTCCTACGAGCAGTACTTC,CASSPGGVTSSYEQYF
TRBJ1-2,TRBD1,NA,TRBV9,TGTGCCAGCAGCCGGCAGCAGGGGGATGGCTACACCTTC,CASSRQQGDGYTF
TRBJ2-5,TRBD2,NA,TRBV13,TGTGCCAGCAGCTACGCCGCTGGACTAGCGGGAGGGCAGCAGTACTTC,CASSYAAGLAGGQQYF
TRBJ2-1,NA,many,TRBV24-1,TGTGCCACCAGTTCCGGGCTCAATGAGCAGTTCTTC,CATSSGLNEQFF
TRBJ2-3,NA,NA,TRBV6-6,TGTGCCAGCAGTGGGGGTCTCACAGATACGCAGTATTTT,CASSGGLTDTQYF
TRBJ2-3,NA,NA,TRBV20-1,TGCAGTGCAAATGACCACGGAGGGGAAGTGAGGGCAGATACGCAGTATTTT,CSANDHGGEVRADTQYF
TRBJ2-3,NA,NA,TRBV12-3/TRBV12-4,TGTGCCAGCAGTTTCGCGGGACAAGATACGCAGTATTTT,CASSFAGQDTQYF
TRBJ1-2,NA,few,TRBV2,TGTGCTCCTACGCGGGGTTTAAACTATGGCTACACCTTC,CAPTRGLNYGYTF
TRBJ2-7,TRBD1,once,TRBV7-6,TGTGCCAGCAGCGTACGGACAGGGCTCTACGAGCAGTACTTC,CASSVRTGLYEQYF
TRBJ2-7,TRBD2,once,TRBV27,TGTGCCAGCAGTCTAGGGCTTAGCGGGAGGGCCCTGAATGAGCAGTACTTC,CASSLGLSGRALNEQYF
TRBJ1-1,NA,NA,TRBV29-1,TGCAGCGTTGAAAACCGCGCAGGGGTTGAAGCTTTCTTT,CSVENRAGVEAFF